This entry concerns a single TCR beta chain. The target antigen is unknown. Per the germline V gene, CDR1 is DFQATT and CDR2 is SNEGSKA (reference sequence). V lost 6 bases, J lost 8 bases, and 13 bases lay in between. The CDR3 loop spans 11 amino acids. The protocol was immunoSEQ multiplex PCR, while the TCRdb copy is restricted to in-frame clones and leaves out a portion. This sample has around 100,000 clones; nearly 90% occur once, and the top ten carry around 2.7%. This record comes from a study of T cell responses to AZD1222 COVID-19 vaccine. Study-level background: Second doses at about 4 or about 12 weeks were pooled. The study, taken as a whole, reports: White British donors predominated, females outnumbered males, and clonal diversity was possibly underestimated.

The specimen comprised peripheral blood, sampled on day 0 of AZD1222 vaccination. The chain employs TRBV20-1 and TRBJ1-1, with no clear D. The TCR was taken from an adult in good health. CDR3 amino acids: CSAHKQREAFF. The CDR3 DNA follows: TGCAGTGCCCATAAACAGCGAGAAGCTTTCTTT.